A single sample gave rise to the 32 T cell receptor beta chains below, sequenced in a study of blood T cells in healthy people across ages (dated by TCRdb to the mid-2010s). Library preparation employed 5' RACE. The instrument was an Illumina HiSeq 2500. The second PCR ran for roughly 7 to 11 cycles and used a J-beta primer mix along with a sample-barcoded 5' primer. The public reads were run again by TCRdb, first through fastp at Q25 and then through MiXCR, and only productive beta chains were kept. Rows merge per CDR3 protein into single entries with the most common DNA and genes. The sample profile shows around 320,000 distinct CDR3 sequences; roughly a quarter of them were found once. The ten largest account for over 25% of the sample. Source material: blood. The receptors stem from a woman in her seventies in good health.

This clonotype was seen more than once but under ten times. The rearrangement uses TRBV27 and TRBJ2-5, with a possible D match to TRBD2 (6 bases). The DNA end lines up better with TRBJ2-7; the J call may be wrong. Germline-derived CDR1 and CDR2 are MNHEY and SMNVEV (reference sequence). The CDR3 is made up of 14 amino acids. CDR3 nucleotides: TGTGCCAGCAGTTTAAGCGGGTCACCCTACGAGCAGTACTTC. It encodes CASSLSGSPYEQYF.

This clonotype occurred a few times. The chain combines TRBV7-6 with TRBJ2-1, with D maybe TRBD2 (5 bases). V was cut by 5 bases and J by 0 bases, with 17 bases left in between. Germline CDR1 is SGHVS and CDR2 is FNYEAQ. CDR3 size: 17 residues. The CDR3 here is CASSRSPTGSSYNEQFF. The DNA of the CDR3 is TGTGCCAGCAGCCGATCCCCGACTGGGAGCTCCTACAATGAGCAGTTCTTC.

This clonotype was picked up a small number of times. The CDR3 DNA reads as TGTGCCAGCAGTCGGCGACAGATTAATGAAAAACTGTTTTTT. This translates into CASSRRQINEKLFF. The chain is built from TRBV11-2 and TRBJ1-4; the D gene is possibly TRBD1 (5 bases). The V end lost 6 bases, the J end lost 4 bases, and 12 bases lay between the germline ends. The CDR3 is 14 residues long. From germline, CDR1 is SGHAT and CDR2 FQNNGV.

There are a few counts of this clonotype. The rearrangement uses TRBV28 and TRBJ2-1; 11 bases agree with TRBD2. This CDR3 contains 20 residues. J was trimmed by 6 bases and V by 3 bases; bases with no gene match: 19. Germline lookup yields CDR1 MDHEN and CDR2 SYDVKM. The CDR3 sequence: CASSFPSGLAGGSRTNEQFF. The CDR3 coding sequence is TGTGCCAGCAGTTTCCCCTCAGGGCTAGCGGGAGGAAGCCGAACCAATGAGCAGTTCTTC. Together with reference TRBV28 and TRBJ2-1, the CDR3 gives the full variable domain: DVKVTQSSRYLVKRTGEKVFLECVQDMDHENMFWYRQDPGLGLRLIYFSYDVKMKEKGDIPEGYSVSREKKERFSLILESASTNQTSMYLCASSFPSGLAGGSRTNEQFFGPGTRLTVL.

In its sample, this clonotype was seen a few times. At one end, the junction sequence differs from germline, possibly due to a read error. The chain is built from TRBV5-1 and TRBJ1-1; 10 bases map to TRBD1. There are 17 residues in the CDR3. Germline V gene lookup returns CDR1 SGHRS and CDR2 YFSETQ. The CDR3 loop reads CTSSLPGQGGGNTEAFF. In nucleotides, the CDR3 is TGCACCAGCAGCTTGCCCGGACAGGGGGGAGGGAACACTGAAGCTTTCTTT. Together with reference TRBV5-1 and TRBJ1-1, the CDR3 gives the full variable domain: KAGVTQTPRYLIKTRGQQVTLSCSPISGHRSVSWYQQTPGQGLQFLFEYFSETQRNKGNFPGRFSGRQFSNSRSEMNVSTLELGDSALYLCTSSLPGQGGGNTEAFFGQGTRLTVV.

V is TRBV20-1 and J is TRBJ2-2; a weak D match, TRBD2 (7 bases). Germline V gene data show CDR1 as DFQATT and CDR2 as SNEGSKA (reference sequence). V was trimmed by 6 bases and J by 7 bases, leaving 15 bases between them. This CDR3 is built from 13 residues. CDR3 DNA sequence: TGCAGTGCCACCTGGGGGGGGCGCGGGGAGCTGTTTTTT. It codes for CSATWGGRGELFF.

With regard to this clonotype: The junction departs from germline at one end; a sequencing error may be responsible. The V call is TRBV7-7, the J call TRBJ2-5; D is possibly TRBD2 (6 bases). The CDR3 totals 16 residues. Germline values: CDR1 SSHAT, CDR2 FNYEAQ (reference sequence). CDR3 protein: CASSPQGLPLSETQYF. Written as DNA, the CDR3 is TGTGCTAGCAGCCCCCAGGGACTGCCCCTATCAGAGACCCAGTACTTC.

The chain couples TRBV9 to TRBJ2-1; no clear D. The germline V gene encodes CDR1 SGDLS and CDR2 YYNGEE. V was clipped by 0 bases and J by 6 bases, with 4 bases between them. The CDR3 consists of 12 residues. The CDR3 nucleotides are TGTGCCAGCAGCGTAGCGTCCAATGAGCAGTTCTTC. This codes for CASSVASNEQFF.

The table lists this clonotype with a few counts. The chain recombines TRBV5-1 with TRBJ2-5; the D gene is possibly TRBD1 (6 bases). V lost 2 bases to trimming and J lost 4 bases, with 21 bases between them. The germline gives CDR1 SGHRS, CDR2 YFSETQ. CDR3 length: 17 amino acids. CDR3 bases: TGCGCCAGCAGCTTCTCGCCTGGGGGCTCAAGCAGAGAGACCCAGTACTTC. This gives the protein CASSFSPGGSSRETQYF.

This clonotype has a handful of counts. For the CDR3, the DNA is TGTGCCAGCAGCGTGTTCGGGGTAGCGGGAGCCCATGAGCAGTTCTTC. Its translation: CASSVFGVAGAHEQFF. The gene calls are TRBV9 and TRBJ2-5, with 9 nucleotides matching TRBD2. The J call is uncertain, as TRBJ2-1 better fits the DNA end. Germline loops: CDR1 SGDLS, CDR2 YYNGEE. The CDR3 loop spans 16 amino acids.

This chain connects TRBV5-1 to TRBJ1-1; the D gene is possibly TRBD1 (5 bases). The V and J ends lost 4 bases and 1 base respectively, with 11 bases between them. This CDR3 has 14 residues. The germline V gene has CDR1 SGHRS and CDR2 YFSETQ. CDR3 nucleotides: TGCGCCAGCAGCCGGACAACAGGGAACACTGAAGCTTTCTTT. It codes for CASSRTTGNTEAFF.

This clonotype was found a few times. This chain connects TRBV7-2 to TRBJ1-3, with D possibly matching TRBD1 (6 bases). The germline V gene encodes CDR1 SGHTA and CDR2 FQGNSA. With 4 bases removed from V and 4 bases from J, the gap between germline ends came to 17 bases. The CDR3 covers 16 residues. CDR3: CASSSSGVLGGNTIYF. CDR3 nucleotides: TGTGCCAGCAGCTCCTCAGGGGTTCTCGGAGGAAACACCATATATTTT. The complete variable domain, with remaining parts taken from reference TRBV7-2 and TRBJ1-3, reads GAGVSQSPSNKVTEKGKDVELRCDPISGHTALYWYRQSLGQGLEFLIYFQGNSAPDKSGLPSDRFSAERTGGSVSTLTIQRTQQEDSAVYLCASSSSGVLGGNTIYFGEGSWLTVV.

Only a few counts were recorded for this clonotype. The J gene is TRBJ1-4, the V gene TRBV7-9; D gene ambiguous. Per germline, CDR1 SEHNR and CDR2 FQNEAQ (reference sequence). The CDR3 loop spans 12 amino acids. Trimming shortened V by 4 bases and J by 4 bases, and 4 bases separated the two germline ends. CDR3 coding DNA: TGTGCCAGCAGCTGGGATAATGAAAAACTGTTTTTT. Protein: CASSWDNEKLFF.

This chain connects TRBV5-6 to TRBJ1-5; D gene ambiguous. The CDR3 has 14 amino acids. Germline V gene sequence: CDR1 SGHDT, CDR2 YYEEEE. V was pared by 4 bases and J by 1 base, with 9 bases between. The CDR3 loop reads CASSIRWSNQPQHF. DNA of the CDR3: TGTGCCAGCAGCATCAGGTGGAGCAATCAGCCCCAGCATTTT.

The chain combines TRBV3-1 with TRBJ2-7; 7 positions match TRBD1. J was trimmed by 6 bases and V by 1 base; bases with no gene match: 6. Germline values: CDR1 LGHDT, CDR2 YNNKEL (reference sequence). This CDR3 is 14 amino acids long. The CDR3 nucleotides are TGTGCCAGCAGCCAAGGCACAGGGGCAGCCGAGCAGTACTTC. Its protein is CASSQGTGAAEQYF.

In this sample, this clonotype turned up a few times. The V gene is TRBV2, the J gene TRBJ1-4; D is unclear. The V end lost 6 bases, the J end lost 5 bases, and 10 bases lay between the germline ends. CDR3 length: 13 amino acids. Germline V gives CDR1 SNHLY, CDR2 FYNNEI. CDR3 protein: CASRRQVNEKLFF. CDR3 sequence (DNA): TGTGCCAGCAGGAGGCAGGTGAATGAAAAACTGTTTTTT.

In this sample, this clonotype turned up many times. The CDR3 is CASSLGAGGLYEQFF. The DNA for the CDR3 is TGTGCCAGCAGCTTGGGGGCCGGGGGCCTGTATGAGCAGTTCTTC. This chain joins TRBV5-6 and TRBJ2-1; D possibly matches TRBD1 or TRBD2 (6 bases each). CDR1 and CDR2 from the germline V gene are SGHDT and YYEEEE. The CDR3 covers 15 residues. V lost 0 bases, J lost 8 bases, and 15 bases lay in between.

On this clonotype itself: A read error may account for a junction end that differs from germline. V gene TRBV7-9 combines with J gene TRBJ1-4; D unresolved. This CDR3 is 14 amino acids long. CDR1 SEHNR and CDR2 FQNEAQ come from the germline V gene (reference sequence). The CDR3 coding sequence is TGTGCCAGCGGCTTAGCGGGGAGTAATGAAAAACTGTTTTTT. This encodes CASGLAGSNEKLFF.

V usage is TRBV3-1 and J usage is TRBJ2-1; 8 nucleotides match TRBD1. The germline V gene has CDR1 LGHDT and CDR2 YNNKEL (reference sequence). The trim removed 6 bases at V and 7 bases at J, leaving 14 bases unmatched. The CDR3 extends over 16 amino acids. The CDR3 DNA reads TGTGCCAGCAGAACCTCAGGGGGCCGCGGCGGTAATGAGCAGTTCTTC. Amino acid sequence: CASRTSGGRGGNEQFF.

This chain uses TRBV18 with TRBJ2-2; D is unclear. Germline lookup yields CDR1 KGHSH and CDR2 LQKENI. Trimming pared 2 bases from V and 5 bases from J, leaving 6 bases between. The CDR3 totals 13 residues. CDR3: CASSPGRTGELFF. As DNA, the CDR3 is TGTGCCAGCTCACCAGGAAGAACCGGGGAGCTGTTTTTT.

There are a few counts of this clonotype. J is TRBJ2-3 and V is TRBV14; 9 positions match TRBD2. The germline V gene encodes CDR1 SGHDN and CDR2 FVKESK. The junction had 8 bases not matched to a gene; V was cut back by 4 bases and J by 3 bases. This CDR3 is 16 amino acids long. The DNA for the CDR3 is TGTGCCAGCAGCCGGAATAGCGGGAGTGCGACAGATACGCAGTATTTT. Translated: CASSRNSGSATDTQYF.

The chain employs TRBV29-1 and TRBJ2-7; 9 nucleotides align to TRBD1. The tail of the sequence fits TRBJ2-1 better, so the J call may be wrong. The germline V gene encodes CDR1 SQVTM and CDR2 ANQGSEA. The CDR3 has 15 residues. The CDR3 nucleotides are TGCAGCGTTGGAGGGGGACAGGGAGCCTACAATGAGCAGTTCTTC. Encoded protein: CSVGGGQGAYNEQFF.

The V gene is TRBV27, the J gene TRBJ1-1; D gene ambiguous. The germline V and J ends were trimmed by 7 bases and 8 bases, with 14 bases remaining between them. Germline loops: CDR1 MNHEY, CDR2 SMNVEV (reference sequence). The CDR3 contains 12 residues. For the CDR3, the DNA is TGTGCCAGCACCTCATTGCTGGGAGAAGCTTTCTTT. Its translation: CASTSLLGEAFF.

The chain employs TRBV3-1 and TRBJ2-7; D ambiguous. Germline values: CDR1 LGHDT, CDR2 YNNKEL (reference sequence). Trimming pared 1 base from V and 6 bases from J, leaving 10 bases between. CDR3 length equals 13 residues. CDR3 sequence reads: CASSQGVVSEQYF. The CDR3, as DNA: TGTGCCAGCAGCCAAGGGGTGGTCTCCGAGCAGTACTTC.

This clonotype came up a few times. The chain carries TRBV7-3 and TRBJ2-3, with D hard to call. Trimming took 2 bases from V and 5 from J, leaving 11 bases between them. Germline V gene lookup returns CDR1 SGHTA and CDR2 FQGTGA. The length of the CDR3 is 14 residues. CDR3 loop: CASSLGPTGDTQYF. CDR3 in DNA: TGTGCCAGCAGCTTAGGGCCGACCGGAGATACGCAGTATTTT.

In this sample, this clonotype turned up a few times. The chain uses TRBV27 and TRBJ2-1; 11 nucleotides match TRBD1. The DNA end lines up better with TRBJ2-7; the J call may be wrong. The CDR3 totals 16 residues. Germline V gene lookup returns CDR1 MNHEY and CDR2 SMNVEV (reference sequence). CDR3 sequence (DNA): TGTGCCAGCAGCCTACCGGGACAGGGGGTTACGTACGAGCAGTACTTC. It yields the protein CASSLPGQGVTYEQYF.

This chain uses TRBV5-5 with TRBJ2-2; the D is unclear. V lost 5 bases and J lost 4, with 12 bases in between. Germline V gene data show CDR1 as SGHKS and CDR2 as YYEKEE (reference sequence). This CDR3 is 14 amino acids long. CDR3 nucleotides: TGTGCCAGCAGTTTGATTGCTGTCACCGGGGAGCTGTTTTTT. Translated, it gives CASSLIAVTGELFF.

The genes are TRBV28 and TRBJ1-6, with D possibly TRBD1 on 5 matching bases. This CDR3 has 17 residues. CDR1 is MDHEN, CDR2 SYDVKM, per germline. V shed 5 bases and J shed 9 bases, with 23 bases lying between them. CDR3 coding DNA: TGTGCCAGCAGTCCCGCCGGTGTGCCAATTGGGGGTTCACCCCTCCACTTT. Translated: CASSPAGVPIGGSPLHF.

This clonotype was detected only a few times. The rearrangement links TRBV4-2 to TRBJ2-5, with TRBD2 matching over 9 bases. The end of the DNA is better explained by TRBJ2-1, so the J call may be wrong. This CDR3 contains 18 residues. Germline V lookup: CDR1 LGHNA, CDR2 YNFKEQ. The chain's CDR3 is CASSQESWREGRKGEQFF. The CDR3 nucleotides read TGTGCCAGCAGCCAAGAGAGTTGGCGGGAGGGCCGCAAGGGTGAGCAGTTCTTC.

The sample holds a few counts of this clonotype. This chain links TRBV28 with TRBJ2-5; TRBD2 matches at 8 bases. The DNA matches TRBJ2-7 better at its end, which makes the J call doubtful. Germline CDR1 reads MDHEN; CDR2 reads SYDVKM. The CDR3 sequence is 12 residues long. The CDR3 nucleotides read TGTGCCACCGTGACTAGCGTCAACGAGCAGTACTTC. Translated: CATVTSVNEQYF.

This rearrangement joins TRBV7-2 to TRBJ2-3; a possible D gene is TRBD2 (5 bases). Between the trimmed V and J ends, which lost 5 bases and 6 bases, there was a span of 18 bases. This CDR3 is built from 15 residues. From germline, CDR1 is SGHTA and CDR2 FQGNSA. The CDR3 DNA reads as TGTGCCAGCAGCCTCAGCCAGAGGGTAACCGATACGCAGTATTTT. Protein: CASSLSQRVTDTQYF.

The rearrangement joins TRBV7-2 to TRBJ2-1; D uncertain. The CDR3 spans 12 residues. V shed 4 bases and J shed 8 bases, with 9 bases lying between them. CDR1 SGHTA and CDR2 FQGNSA come from the germline V gene. The CDR3 sequence is CASSSYMDEQFF. In DNA, the CDR3 is TGTGCCAGCAGCTCCTACATGGATGAGCAGTTCTTC.